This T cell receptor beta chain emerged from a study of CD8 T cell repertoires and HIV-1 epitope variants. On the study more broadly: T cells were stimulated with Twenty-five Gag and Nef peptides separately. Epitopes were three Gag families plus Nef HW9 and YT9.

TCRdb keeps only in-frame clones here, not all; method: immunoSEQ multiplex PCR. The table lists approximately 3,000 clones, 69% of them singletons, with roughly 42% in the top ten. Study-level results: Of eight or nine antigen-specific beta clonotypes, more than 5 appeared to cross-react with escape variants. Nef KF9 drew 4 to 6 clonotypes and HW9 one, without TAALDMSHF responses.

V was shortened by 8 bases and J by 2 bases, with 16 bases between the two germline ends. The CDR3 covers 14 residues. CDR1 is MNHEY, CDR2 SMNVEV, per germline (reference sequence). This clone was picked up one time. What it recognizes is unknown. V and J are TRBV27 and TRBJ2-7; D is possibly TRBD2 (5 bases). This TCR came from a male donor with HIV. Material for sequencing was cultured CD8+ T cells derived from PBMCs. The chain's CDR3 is CASQEAGYAYEQYF. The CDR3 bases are TGTGCCAGCCAAGAGGCGGGTTATGCCTACGAGCAGTACTTC.